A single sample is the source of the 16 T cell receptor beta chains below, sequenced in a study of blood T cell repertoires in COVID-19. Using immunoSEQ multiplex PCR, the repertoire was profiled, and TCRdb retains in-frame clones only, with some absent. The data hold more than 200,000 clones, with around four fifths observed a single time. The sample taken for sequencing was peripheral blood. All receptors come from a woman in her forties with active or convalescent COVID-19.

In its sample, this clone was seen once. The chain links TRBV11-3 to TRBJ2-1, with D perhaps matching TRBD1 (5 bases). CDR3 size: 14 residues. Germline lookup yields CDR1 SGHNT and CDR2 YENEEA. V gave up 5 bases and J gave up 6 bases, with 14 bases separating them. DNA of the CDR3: TGTGCCAGCAGCAAAGGGGCGGAGATCAATGAGCAGTTCTTC. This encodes CASSKGAEINEQFF. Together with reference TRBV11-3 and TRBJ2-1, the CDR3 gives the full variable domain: EAGVVQSPRYKIIEKKQPVAFWCNPISGHNTLYWYLQNLGQGPELLIRYENEEAVDDSQLPKDRFSAERLKGVDSTLKIQPAELGDSAVYLCASSKGAEINEQFFGPGTRLTVL.

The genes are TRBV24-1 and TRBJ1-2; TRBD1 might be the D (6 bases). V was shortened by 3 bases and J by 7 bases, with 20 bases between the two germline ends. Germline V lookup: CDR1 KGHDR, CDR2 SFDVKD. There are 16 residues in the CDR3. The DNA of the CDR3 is TGTGCCACCAGTGATCCTGCGGGGGCGTCGATATCTGGCTACACCTTC. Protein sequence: CATSDPAGASISGYTF.

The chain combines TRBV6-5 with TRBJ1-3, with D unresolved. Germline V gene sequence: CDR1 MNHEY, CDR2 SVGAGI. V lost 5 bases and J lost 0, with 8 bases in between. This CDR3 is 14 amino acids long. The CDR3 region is CASSMGSSGNTIYF. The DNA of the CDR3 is TGTGCCAGCAGTATGGGGAGCTCTGGAAACACCATATATTTT.

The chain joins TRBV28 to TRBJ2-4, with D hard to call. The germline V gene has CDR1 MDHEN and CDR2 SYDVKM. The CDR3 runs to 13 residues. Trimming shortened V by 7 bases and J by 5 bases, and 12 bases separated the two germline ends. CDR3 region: CASTRPEENIQYF. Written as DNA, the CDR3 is TGTGCCAGCACCCGCCCAGAAGAAAACATTCAGTACTTC.

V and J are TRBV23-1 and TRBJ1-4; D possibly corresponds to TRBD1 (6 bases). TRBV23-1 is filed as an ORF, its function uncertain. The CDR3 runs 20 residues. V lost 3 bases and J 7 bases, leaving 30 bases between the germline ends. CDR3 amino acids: CASSHQDKGGREGETEKLFF. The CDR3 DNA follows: TGCGCCAGCAGTCATCAAGACAAGGGGGGGCGAGAAGGGGAGACTGAAAAACTGTTTTTT.

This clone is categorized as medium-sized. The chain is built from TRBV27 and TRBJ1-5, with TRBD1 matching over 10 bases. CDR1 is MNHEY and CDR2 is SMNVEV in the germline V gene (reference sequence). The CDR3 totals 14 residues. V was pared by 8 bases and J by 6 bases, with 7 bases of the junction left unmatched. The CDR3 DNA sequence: TGTGCCAGCCGGCGACGGGACAGGGGTCAGCCCCAGCATTTT. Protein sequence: CASRRRDRGQPQHF.

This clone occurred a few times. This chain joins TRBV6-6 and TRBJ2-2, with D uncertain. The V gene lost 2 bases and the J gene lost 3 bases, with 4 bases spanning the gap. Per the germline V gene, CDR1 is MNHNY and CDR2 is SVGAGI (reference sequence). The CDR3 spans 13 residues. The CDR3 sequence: CASSYADTGELFF. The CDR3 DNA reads TGTGCCAGCAGTTACGCAGACACCGGGGAGCTGTTTTTT.

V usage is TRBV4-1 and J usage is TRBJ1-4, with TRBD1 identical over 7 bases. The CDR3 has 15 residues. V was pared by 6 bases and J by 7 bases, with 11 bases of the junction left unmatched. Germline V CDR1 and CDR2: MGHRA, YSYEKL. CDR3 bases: TGCGCCAGCAGTCCCCCCTACAGGGGTGTTGAAAAACTGTTTTTT. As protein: CASSPPYRGVEKLFF.

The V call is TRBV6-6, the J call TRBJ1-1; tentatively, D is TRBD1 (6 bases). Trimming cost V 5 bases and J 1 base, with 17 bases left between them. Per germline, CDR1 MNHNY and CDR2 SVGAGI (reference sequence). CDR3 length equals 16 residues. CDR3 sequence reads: CASSPNKAQGNTEAFF. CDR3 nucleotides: TGTGCCAGCAGTCCAAACAAGGCACAGGGGAACACTGAAGCTTTCTTT.

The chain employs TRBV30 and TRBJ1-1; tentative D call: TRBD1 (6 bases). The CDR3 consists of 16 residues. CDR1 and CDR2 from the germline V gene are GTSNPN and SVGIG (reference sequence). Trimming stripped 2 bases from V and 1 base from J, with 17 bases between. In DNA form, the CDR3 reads TGTGCCTGGAGTTCTGTACGTCGGGGGGCGAACACTGAAGCTTTCTTT. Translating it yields CAWSSVRRGANTEAFF.

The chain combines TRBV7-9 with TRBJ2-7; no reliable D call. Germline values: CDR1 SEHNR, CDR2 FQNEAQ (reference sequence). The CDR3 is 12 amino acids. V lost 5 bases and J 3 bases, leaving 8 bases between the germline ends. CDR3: CASSIKNYEQYF. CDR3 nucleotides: TGTGCCAGCAGCATAAAAAACTACGAGCAGTACTTC.

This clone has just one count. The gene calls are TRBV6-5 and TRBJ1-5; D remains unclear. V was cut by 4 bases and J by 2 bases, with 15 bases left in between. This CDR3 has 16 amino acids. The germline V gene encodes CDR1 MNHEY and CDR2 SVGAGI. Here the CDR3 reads CASSSLRTDRNQPQHF. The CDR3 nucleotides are TGTGCCAGCAGTTCCCTCAGAACAGACCGCAATCAGCCCCAGCATTTT.

CDR3 bases: TGTGCCAGCAGTTATCTGGACAGGGATGACAATGAGCAGTTCTTC. Protein: CASSYLDRDDNEQFF. The rearrangement joins TRBV28 to TRBJ2-1; 8 bases fit TRBD1. Germline V CDR1 and CDR2: MDHEN, SYDVKM. V dropped 4 bases and J dropped 5; count of bases not matched to a gene: 7. This CDR3 comprises 15 residues. Variable domain in full (rest from reference TRBV28 and TRBJ2-1): DVKVTQSSRYLVKRTGEKVFLECVQDMDHENMFWYRQDPGLGLRLIYFSYDVKMKEKGDIPEGYSVSREKKERFSLILESASTNQTSMYLCASSYLDRDDNEQFFGPGTRLTVL.

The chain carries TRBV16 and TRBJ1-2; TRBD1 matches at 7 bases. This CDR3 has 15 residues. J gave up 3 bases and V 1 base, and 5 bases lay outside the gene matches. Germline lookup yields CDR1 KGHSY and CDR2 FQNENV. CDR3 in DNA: TGTGCCAGCAGCCAATTCGGGCAGGGGGACTATGGCTACACCTTC. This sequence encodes CASSQFGQGDYGYTF. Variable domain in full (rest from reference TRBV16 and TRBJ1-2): GEEVAQTPKHLVRGEGQKAKLYCAPIKGHSYVFWYQQVLKNEFKFLISFQNENVFDETGMPKERFSAKCLPNSPCSLEIQATKLEDSAVYFCASSQFGQGDYGYTFGSGTRLTVV.

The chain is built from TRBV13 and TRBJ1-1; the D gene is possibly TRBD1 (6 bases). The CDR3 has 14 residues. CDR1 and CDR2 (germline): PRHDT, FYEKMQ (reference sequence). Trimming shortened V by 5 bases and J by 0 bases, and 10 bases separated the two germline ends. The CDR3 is CASSRGHLNTEAFF. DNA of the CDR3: TGTGCCAGCAGCAGGGGACACTTGAACACTGAAGCTTTCTTT.

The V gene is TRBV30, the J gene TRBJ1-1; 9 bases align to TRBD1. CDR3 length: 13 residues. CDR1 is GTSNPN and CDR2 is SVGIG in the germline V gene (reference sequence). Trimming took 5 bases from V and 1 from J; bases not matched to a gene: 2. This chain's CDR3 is CAWQGQGNTEAFF. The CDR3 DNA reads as TGTGCCTGGCAGGGACAGGGGAACACTGAAGCTTTCTTT. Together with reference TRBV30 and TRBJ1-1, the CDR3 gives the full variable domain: SQTIHQWPATLVQPVGSPLSLECTVEGTSNPNLYWYRQAAGRGLQLLFYSVGIGQISSEVPQNLSASRPQDRQFILSSKKLLLSDSGFYLCAWQGQGNTEAFFGQGTRLTVV.